This T cell receptor beta chain was recorded in a study of cytomegalovirus exposure and HLA in healthy donors. This PCR relied on a set of 60 Vbeta primers and 13 Jbeta primers. Sequenced by immunoSEQ multiplex PCR; TCRdb stores in-frame clones only, minus some. The repertoire has about 140,000 clones, less than 85% of them found once; the top ten carry approximately 8.2%. V lost 1 base to trimming and J lost 2 bases, with 11 bases between them. Germline lookup yields CDR1 LNHDA and CDR2 SQIVND (reference sequence). This CDR3 is built from 15 residues. The chain has TRBV19 and TRBJ1-1; possibly TRBD1 for D (6 bases). The sample taken for sequencing was PBMCs. This TCR derives from a woman in her 50s in good health and CMV-seropositive. CDR3 in amino acids: CASSIGQGINTEAFF. DNA for the CDR3: TGTGCCAGTAGTATAGGTCAGGGGATAAACACTGAAGCTTTCTTT.